Reported below is one TCR beta chain. Its recognized antigen is unknown. Per-base quality was not reported, and no clone a single base away is much larger than it. The library was produced with multiplex PCR. The instrument given in TCRdb is Illumina HiSeq 4000. iRepertoire HTBI primers and Arm-PCR amplification of CDR3 regions were used to construct TCR beta libraries. PCR products were gel purified before sequencing. The study's processing was this. Gene usage analysis of CDR3 amino acid clonotypes used the 55 to 65 TRBV and 14 to 15 TRBJ segments found across samples. COPE and FqMerger were used to merge filtered high-quality paired reads into contigs. Contigs were aligned with BLAST to IMGT TRBV, TRBD and TRBJ reference genes, and CDR3 was defined per IMGT. Any clonotype with a frequency above 0.1% was counted as a highly expanded clone. Shannon entropy served as the measure of repertoire diversity, while the Gini coefficient captured V-J evenness. A clonotype was considered public if more than one individual shared it. TCRdb reran the public reads through fastp at Q25 and MiXCR, keeping productive beta chains. Rows matching on CDR3 protein sequence are summarized as one entry with the most common DNA and genes. The V and J calls shown here were made by TCRdb, not taken from the authors' results. This sample holds a few hundred thousand distinct CDR3 sequences; about 15% were observed only once. About 23% of the sample is taken by the ten largest.

This sample was taken from a study of regulatory T cells in long-lasting Graves disease (dated by TCRdb to about 2021). Regarding the complete study: Patients with newly diagnosed Graves' disease had been on antithyroid drugs for under 3 months. The study took place in China and was registered as a clinical trial. A total of around 35 samples were covered by TCR sequencing, comprising some 13 persistent and approximately 20 newly diagnosed Graves' disease patients. Peripheral blood TCR sequencing and RNA sequencing compared persistent Graves' disease patients with newly diagnosed Graves' disease patients. The paper as a whole reports these results and caveats: A larger number of public clonotypes was shared among persistent patients (around 2,700) than among newly diagnosed patients (roughly 930). The authors noted that the small sample size was a limitation that may lower accuracy. Only peripheral blood was studied, because thyroid tissue, the primary lesion, was inaccessible. Sequencing and analysis were limited to the TCR beta chain. Compared with newly diagnosed patients, persistent Graves' disease patients had lower TCR Shannon entropy and fewer highly expanded clones, which suggests clonal expansion. TRBV28, TRBJ1-2 and TRBJ2-5 were preferentially used in persistent disease, while TRBV20-1 and TRBJ2-1 were favored in newly diagnosed disease.

V was cut back by 0 bases and J by 6 bases, leaving a gap of 9 bases between them. Sequences SGHTA (CDR1) and FQGTGA (CDR2) are obtained from the germline V gene. Including the terminal cysteine and phenylalanine, the CDR3 comprises 13 residues. Only the CDR3 part of the read is kept: 39 bases, read in frame from the first base. This sample's time point label indicates: newly diagnosed GD, antithyroid drugs for less than 3 months. RNA was extracted from PBMCs in TRIzol for both TCR sequencing and RNA sequencing. The diagnosis of Graves' disease was made according to American Thyroid Association guidelines. The patients came from an endocrinology department in Xi'an, China. Each patient gave 7 to 9.5 milliliters of peripheral blood, collected in an EDTA anticoagulant tube. Ficoll Paque Plus density gradient separation was used to isolate PBMCs, and no further T cell sorting was performed. An Agilent 2100 Bioanalyzer and agarose gel were used to assess RNA quality, and a NanoDrop 2000 was used to measure RNA concentration.

This same sample was also part of a study on T cells in Graves' hyperthyroidism and ophthalmopathy. The second investigation adds: Stable Graves' hyperthyroidism was defined as the absence of progression to ophthalmopathy over 18 months of follow-up. Hyperthyroidism patients were newly diagnosed, had a disease duration of under 2 months, and were aged 18 to 65 years. The study excluded patients with uncontrolled infections, other autoimmune diseases, pregnancy or lactation. Clinical symptoms, serum thyroxine and TRAb, thyroid ultrasound, and orbital computed tomography formed the basis for the diagnoses. For the first round of RT-PCR on the TCR CDR3, the HTBI primer set was used together with the Qiagen OneStep RT-PCR kit. Most expanded thyroid clonotypes (frequency above 0.001) were also detected in blood, a finding suggesting that blood repertoires may reflect thyroid immune responses. A 13 V-J signature model separated ophthalmopathy from stable hyperthyroidism, with 87.88% sensitivity and 81.08% specificity in cross-validation and 80%/75% in testing. In validation, the model predicted progression to ophthalmopathy with approximately 71% sensitivity and over 72% specificity, a median of about 6.7 months before onset. TCR V-J signatures able to tell the groups apart were searched for in a discovery cohort of approximately 95 patients, of whom 43 had Graves' ophthalmopathy and roughly 58 had stable Graves' hyperthyroidism. Prospective prediction of ophthalmopathy was tested in an independent validation cohort consisting of about 20 hyperthyroidism patients and 15 or so patients who later progressed to ophthalmopathy. The 95 to 100 discovery patients were divided at random into training and test sets in a 7:3 ratio. In addition, the study compared T-cell repertoires in thyroid tissue and in blood from roughly six Graves' hyperthyroidism patients. Once sampling was done, hyperthyroidism patients were given methimazole at a starting dose of 30 mg daily, whereas ophthalmopathy patients were given high-dose intravenous methylprednisolone. A second multiplex PCR round built the libraries, followed by size selection and purification. The libraries were sequenced on an Illumina HiSeq2000 using paired-end 100 bp reads. SOAPnuke was used to process the raw data, removing reads that contained adapters or uncalled bases, had a mean Phred below 15, or lacked an exact match to the constant primer or identifier. COPE v1.2.5 was used to merge high-quality paired reads, and clonotypes were defined as unique nucleotide sequences. MiTCR v1.1 was used to align clonotypes to the IMGT TRBV, TRBD and TRBJ reference segments. Analysis was restricted to V-J combinations with a frequency above 0.0001, which covered roughly 99% of repertoires. The TCS score was defined as the ratio of F50 (clonal expansion) to E x V (chaos), calculated using BLOSUM62-based TCRdist between CDR3 peptides within each V-J. Welch's t-statistics and random forest reduced just over 500 V-J features to roughly 13, which were used in a naive Bayes classifier (R e1071). No statistical method was used to set the sample size in advance, and investigators knew the group allocation. The paper describes TCR Vbeta CDR3 sequencing of about 140 peripheral blood samples, made up of some 42 ophthalmopathy patients, approximately 73 hyperthyroidism patients and roughly 17 progressor patients.

The V and J segments used are TRBV7-3 and TRBJ2-7, with TRBD1 perhaps the D gene, on 6 matching bases. Specimen: peripheral blood mononuclear cells (PBMCs), collected at new diagnosis, from a patient treated with antithyroid drugs. The sequence was obtained from a woman aged 18-30 years with Graves disease. Donor details come from another sample of the same person, matched by shared clones. The CDR3 has the sequence CASSLTLGGEQYF. The DNA sequence is TGTGCCAGCAGCTTAACACTAGGGGGCGAGCAGTACTTC.